This is a list of T cell receptor beta chains from one sample in a study of cytomegalovirus exposure and HLA in healthy donors. This table comes from immunoSEQ multiplex PCR, and its TCRdb copy is limited to in-frame clones, with some not included. The profile shows some 150,000 clones, under 85% of them singletons. The sample consisted of PBMCs. All receptors derive from a man younger than 35 in good health and CMV-seronegative. Each CDR3 is given with its conserved first and last residue. The D gene is left open where the match is weak. Size values are once, few and many counts, or a class for expanded clones, and some rows have none.

cdr3_aa cdr3_nt j_call d_call clone_size v_call
CAWSRTGWDEQYF TGTGCCTGGAGTCGGACAGGTTGGGACGAGCAGTACTTC TRBJ2-7 TRBD1 few TRBV30
CASSPSQGADTQYF TGTGCCAGCAGCCCTTCACAGGGGGCAGATACGCAGTATTTT TRBJ2-3 TRBD1 few TRBV5-4
CASSVPVSNQPQHF TGTGCCAGCAGTGTTCCAGTTAGCAATCAGCCCCAGCATTTT TRBJ1-5 NA once TRBV2
CASSLDPRGYGYTF TGTGCCAGCAGCTTAGATCCAAGGGGGTATGGCTACACCTTC TRBJ1-2 NA NA TRBV11-2
CASSLDVSSSGNTIYF TGTGCCAGCAGCTTGGACGTGTCGAGCTCTGGAAACACCATATATTTT TRBJ1-3 NA NA TRBV5-4
CASSIRQEVAKNIQYF TGTGCCAGTAGTATCCGACAGGAGGTAGCCAAAAACATTCAGTACTTC TRBJ2-4 NA NA TRBV19
CASSYLRTDTQYF TGTGCCAGCAGTTACCTACGCACAGATACGCAGTATTTT TRBJ2-3 NA NA TRBV6-5
CATSRGQGVAELFF TGTGCCACCAGCAGAGGACAGGGGGTTGCGGAGCTGTTTTTT TRBJ2-2 TRBD1 NA TRBV15
CASSDYQASNQPQHF TGTGCCAGCAGCGACTACCAGGCTAGCAATCAGCCCCAGCATTTT TRBJ1-5 NA NA TRBV6-1
CASSPDRAGNTIYF TGTGCCAGCTCACCGGACAGGGCCGGAAACACCATATATTTT TRBJ1-3 TRBD1 once TRBV18
CASSALPGGRPLYEQYF TGTGCCAGCAGCGCCCTACCAGGAGGCCGACCCCTGTACGAGCAGTACTTC TRBJ2-7 NA few TRBV9
CASSLSSGMNTEAFF TGTGCCAGCAGCTTAAGCTCAGGGATGAACACTGAAGCTTTCTTT TRBJ1-1 NA NA TRBV11-3
CASSEGGGSTEAFF TGTGCCAGCAGTGAAGGAGGTGGATCCACTGAAGCTTTCTTT TRBJ1-1 NA few TRBV6-5
CASSERTHRAPSPGGELFF TGTGCCAGCAGTGAAAGAACCCACAGGGCCCCCTCCCCGGGGGGGGAGCTGTTTTTT TRBJ2-2 NA NA TRBV6-1
CASSRYVDREYGYTF TGTGCCAGCTCACGATATGTGGACAGGGAGTATGGCTACACCTTC TRBJ1-2 TRBD1 NA TRBV18
CASSLRSGGLNQPQHF TGTGCCAGCAGTTTAAGGTCAGGGGGACTCAATCAGCCCCAGCATTTT TRBJ1-5 TRBD1 NA TRBV27
CASRLQGVDYGYTF TGTGCCAGCAGATTACAGGGGGTCGACTATGGCTACACCTTC TRBJ1-2 TRBD1 NA TRBV28
CASNPGLPPSGYTF TGTGCCAGCAACCCGGGACTTCCTCCCTCTGGCTACACCTTC TRBJ1-2 NA NA TRBV28
CSSISTGNYGYTF TGTTCCAGCATATCGACAGGGAACTATGGCTACACCTTC TRBJ1-2 TRBD1 NA TRBV7-9
CASRETAEQFF TGTGCCAGCAGGGAGACTGCGGAGCAGTTCTTC TRBJ2-1 NA NA TRBV2
CASSQRALGRGGSYEKLFF TGTGCCAGCAGCCAACGCGCTCTGGGCCGGGGGGGCTCTTATGAAAAACTGTTTTTT TRBJ1-4 NA few TRBV4-2
CASSQDPPSFSGNTIYF TGCGCCAGCAGCCAAGACCCCCCTTCTTTCTCTGGAAACACCATATATTTT TRBJ1-3 NA NA TRBV4-1
CASSPPLGQGDSGNTIYF TGTGCCAGCAGCCCACCATTGGGTCAGGGTGACTCTGGAAACACCATATATTTT TRBJ1-3 NA NA TRBV7-9
CASSFTSLISNQPQHF TGTGCCAGCAGCTTTACGAGTCTGATTAGCAATCAGCCCCAGCATTTT TRBJ1-5 NA NA TRBV12-1
CASSQDTARRYYGYTF TGCGCCAGCAGCCAAGATACGGCACGGCGGTATTATGGCTACACCTTC TRBJ1-2 NA NA TRBV4-1
CASSVDTRGASNTGELFF TGTGCCAGCAGCGTAGATACTCGGGGGGCCTCGAACACCGGGGAGCTGTTTTTT TRBJ2-2 NA NA TRBV9
CASIHAGLAGGLTDTQYF TGTGCCAGCATCCACGCGGGGCTAGCGGGGGGGCTCACAGATACGCAGTATTTT TRBJ2-3 TRBD2 few TRBV2
CASSVGTSRGQPQHF TGTGCCAGCAGCGTTGGGACGTCGCGGGGTCAGCCCCAGCATTTT TRBJ1-5 NA NA TRBV9
CASSLYGTGDNQPQHF TGTGCCAGCAGCTTGTACGGGACAGGGGACAATCAGCCCCAGCATTTT TRBJ1-5 TRBD1 NA TRBV7-8
CASSQVEGALNNEQFF TGCGCCAGCAGCCAAGTTGAGGGGGCCCTCAACAATGAGCAGTTCTTC TRBJ2-1 TRBD1 NA TRBV4-1
CASSPGQANTGELFF TGTGCCAGCTCACCGGGCCAGGCGAACACCGGGGAGCTGTTTTTT TRBJ2-2 NA NA TRBV18
CASIEDRVGEAFF TGTGCCAGCATCGAGGACAGGGTGGGTGAAGCTTTCTTT TRBJ1-1 TRBD1 NA TRBV28
CASSEQVGGVSYEQYF TGTGCCAGCAGTGAACAAGTGGGGGGGGTTTCCTACGAGCAGTACTTC TRBJ2-7 TRBD2 NA TRBV6-1
CASSYFSDYNEQFF TGTGCCAGCAGTTACTTTTCAGATTACAATGAGCAGTTCTTC TRBJ2-1 NA NA TRBV6-5
CASSFGMDTEAFF TGTGCCAGCAGCTTCGGGATGGACACTGAAGCTTTCTTT TRBJ1-1 NA NA TRBV7-3
CASSLARNTGELFF TGTGCCAGCAGCTTGGCTAGGAACACCGGGGAGCTGTTTTTT TRBJ2-2 NA NA TRBV5-6
CSVEDPSGGEWATQYF TGCAGCGTTGAAGATCCTAGCGGGGGAGAGTGGGCGACCCAGTACTTC TRBJ2-5 TRBD2 NA TRBV29-1
CASSQRGQEETQYF TGTGCCAGCAGCCAACGGGGACAGGAAGAGACCCAGTACTTC TRBJ2-5 TRBD1 NA TRBV4-2